Listed here is a single T cell receptor beta chain. This entry belongs to a study of somatic mutations in cytotoxic T cells in rheumatoid arthritis. The assay was immunoSEQ multiplex PCR, and TCRdb's table has in-frame clones only and misses some. The table shows about 20,000 clones, with roughly 80% occurring only once. Sequenced material: CD8+ T cells sorted from blood. This receptor was identified in an adult with rheumatoid arthritis.

CDR3 in DNA: TGTGCCATCAGTGACCTAGCGGGAGGGGACCAAGAGACCCAGTACTTC. Its protein is CAISDLAGGDQETQYF. The chain is built from TRBV10-3 and TRBJ2-5; 12 positions agree with TRBD2. V dropped 3 bases and J dropped 0; count of bases not matched to a gene: 2. The CDR3 has 16 residues. Looked up from germline, CDR1 is ENHRY and CDR2 is SYGVKD.